This TCR beta chain was documented in a study of blood T cells in healthy people across ages. Study outcomes and limitations: Getting older went along with TCR beta diversity per million T cells dropping roughly linearly.

Turning to this clonotype: Its matching antigen is unknown.

In terms of origin and age, donors were healthy Caucasian individuals from Russia aged roughly 6 to 100. V was shortened by 5 bases and J by 7 bases, with 6 bases between the two germline ends. This CDR3 spans 11 amino acids. Germline lookup yields CDR1 SGHTA and CDR2 FQGNSA. Next came a second PCR, run for about 6 to 12 cycles, which used a sample-barcoded 5' primer along with a J-beta primer mix. Each of the samples gave a minimum of 3 million paired-end reads that contained CDR3. TCRdb fed the 5' RACE reads into MiXCR, producing one record per CDR3 protein. This table holds 650,000 to 1,000,000 distinct CDR3 sequences, 36% found once.

This receptor was obtained from a man between 18 and 35 years old in good health. The sample comprised blood. V is TRBV7-2 and J is TRBJ2-1, with D hard to call. The DNA of the CDR3 is TGTGCCAGCAGCCATGGGAATGAGCAGTTCTTC. This translates into CASSHGNEQFF.